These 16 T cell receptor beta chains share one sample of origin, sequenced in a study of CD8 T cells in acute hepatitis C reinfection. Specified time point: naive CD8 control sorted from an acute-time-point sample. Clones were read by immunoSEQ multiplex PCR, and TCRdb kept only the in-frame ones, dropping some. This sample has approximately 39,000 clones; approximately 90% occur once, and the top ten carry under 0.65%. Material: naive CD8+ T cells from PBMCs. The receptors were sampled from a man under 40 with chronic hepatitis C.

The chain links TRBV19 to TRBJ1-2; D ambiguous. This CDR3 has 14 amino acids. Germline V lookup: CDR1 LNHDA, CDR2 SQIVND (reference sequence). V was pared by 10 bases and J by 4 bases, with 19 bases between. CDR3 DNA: TGTGCCACCTCACCCCCCTCAGTATTCTATGGCTACACCTTC. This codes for CATSPPSVFYGYTF.

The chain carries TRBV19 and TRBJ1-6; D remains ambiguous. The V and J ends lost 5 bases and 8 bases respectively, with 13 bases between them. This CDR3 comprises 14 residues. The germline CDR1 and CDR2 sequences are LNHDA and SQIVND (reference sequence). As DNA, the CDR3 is TGTGCCAGTAGTTTCGGCGTTATGGATTCACCCCTCCACTTT. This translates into CASSFGVMDSPLHF.

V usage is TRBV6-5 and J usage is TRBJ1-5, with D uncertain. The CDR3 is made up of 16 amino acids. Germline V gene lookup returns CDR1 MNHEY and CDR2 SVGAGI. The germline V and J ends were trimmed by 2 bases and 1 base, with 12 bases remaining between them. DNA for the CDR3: TGTGCCAGCAGTTACCGGCGCGTGTCCAGCAATCAGCCCCAGCATTTT. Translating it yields CASSYRRVSSNQPQHF.

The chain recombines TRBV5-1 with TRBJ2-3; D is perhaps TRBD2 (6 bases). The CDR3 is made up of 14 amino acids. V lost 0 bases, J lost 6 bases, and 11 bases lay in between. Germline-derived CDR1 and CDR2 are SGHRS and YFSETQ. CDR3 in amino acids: CASSLAGEGDTQYF. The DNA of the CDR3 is TGCGCCAGCAGCTTGGCGGGAGAGGGGGATACGCAGTATTTT.

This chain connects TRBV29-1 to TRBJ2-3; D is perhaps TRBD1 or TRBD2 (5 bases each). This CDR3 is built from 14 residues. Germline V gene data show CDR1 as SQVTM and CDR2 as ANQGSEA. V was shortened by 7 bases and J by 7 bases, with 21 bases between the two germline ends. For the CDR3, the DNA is TGCAGCGGCCGCCGGGACGGGGATTATCATACGCAGTATTTT. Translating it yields CSGRRDGDYHTQYF.

CDR3 bases: TGTGCCAGCAGCTTGTACGGCCCTGGAAACACCATATATTTT. Translating gives CASSLYGPGNTIYF. The chain combines TRBV5-4 with TRBJ1-3; no clear D gene. The CDR3 is 14 residues long. Trimming took 1 base from V and 2 from J, leaving 7 bases between them. Germline lookup yields CDR1 SGHNT and CDR2 YYREEE (reference sequence). The variable domain in full, with the rest retrieved from reference TRBV5-4 and TRBJ1-3, is ETGVTQSPTHLIKTRGQQVTLRCSSQSGHNTVSWYQQALGQGPQFIFQYYREEENGRGNFPPRFSGLQFPNYSSELNVNALELDDSALYLCASSLYGPGNTIYFGEGSWLTVV.

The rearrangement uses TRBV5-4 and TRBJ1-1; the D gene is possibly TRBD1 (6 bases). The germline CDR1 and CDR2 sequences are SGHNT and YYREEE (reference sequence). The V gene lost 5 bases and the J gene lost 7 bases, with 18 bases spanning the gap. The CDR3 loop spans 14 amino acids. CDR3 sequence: CASSATRGTGEAFF. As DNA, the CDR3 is TGTGCCAGCAGTGCCACCAGGGGAACAGGTGAAGCTTTCTTT.

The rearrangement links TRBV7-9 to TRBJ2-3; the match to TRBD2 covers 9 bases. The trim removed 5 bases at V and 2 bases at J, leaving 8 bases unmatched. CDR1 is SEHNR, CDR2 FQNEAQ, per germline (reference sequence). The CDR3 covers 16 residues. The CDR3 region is CASSAPSSGVTDTQYF. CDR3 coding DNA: TGTGCCAGCAGCGCCCCGTCTAGCGGGGTCACAGATACGCAGTATTTT.

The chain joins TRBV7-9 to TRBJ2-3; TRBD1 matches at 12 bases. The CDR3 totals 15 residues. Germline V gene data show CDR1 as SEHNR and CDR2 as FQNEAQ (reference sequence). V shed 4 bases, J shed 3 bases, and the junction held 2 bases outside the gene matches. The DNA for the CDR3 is TGTGCCAGCAGCTCGGGACAGGGGGCAACAGATACGCAGTATTTT. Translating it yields CASSSGQGATDTQYF.

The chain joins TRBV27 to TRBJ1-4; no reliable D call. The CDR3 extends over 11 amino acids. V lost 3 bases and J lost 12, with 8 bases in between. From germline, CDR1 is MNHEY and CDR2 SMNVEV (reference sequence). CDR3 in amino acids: CASSFSGELFF. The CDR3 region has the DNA TGTGCCAGCAGTTTCAGTGGAGAACTGTTTTTT. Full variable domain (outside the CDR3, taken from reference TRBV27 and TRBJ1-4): EAQVTQNPRYLITVTGKKLTVTCSQNMNHEYMSWYRQDPGLGLRQIYYSMNVEVTDKGDVPEGYKVSRKEKRNFPLILESPSPNQTSLYFCASSFSGELFFGSGTQLSVL.

CDR3 sequence: CARKRDNEQFF. CDR3 sequence (DNA): TGTGCCAGAAAGCGGGACAATGAGCAGTTCTTC. This sequence joins TRBV4-2 and TRBJ2-1; weak D call: TRBD2 (6 bases). Germline V CDR1 and CDR2: LGHNA, YNFKEQ. Trimming pared 9 bases from V and 5 bases from J, leaving 8 bases between. The CDR3 has 11 amino acids.

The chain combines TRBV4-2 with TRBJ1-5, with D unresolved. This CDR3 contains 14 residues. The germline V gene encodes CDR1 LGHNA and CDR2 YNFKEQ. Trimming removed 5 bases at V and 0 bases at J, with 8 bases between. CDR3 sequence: CASSYDGSNQPQHF. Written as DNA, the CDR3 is TGTGCCAGCAGCTACGACGGTAGCAATCAGCCCCAGCATTTT.

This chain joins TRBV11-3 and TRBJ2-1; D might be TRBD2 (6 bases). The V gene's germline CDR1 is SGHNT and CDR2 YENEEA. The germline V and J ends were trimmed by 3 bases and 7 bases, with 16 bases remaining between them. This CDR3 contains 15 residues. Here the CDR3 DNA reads TGTGCCAGCAGCTTTTTCGCGGGAACTCTAAATGAGCAGTTCTTC. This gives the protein CASSFFAGTLNEQFF.

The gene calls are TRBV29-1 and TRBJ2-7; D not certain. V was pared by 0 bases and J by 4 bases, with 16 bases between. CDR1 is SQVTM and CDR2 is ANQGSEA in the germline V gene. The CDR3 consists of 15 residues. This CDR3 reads CSVEEEGVYSYEQYF. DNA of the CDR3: TGCAGCGTTGAAGAAGAAGGAGTTTATTCTTACGAGCAGTACTTC.

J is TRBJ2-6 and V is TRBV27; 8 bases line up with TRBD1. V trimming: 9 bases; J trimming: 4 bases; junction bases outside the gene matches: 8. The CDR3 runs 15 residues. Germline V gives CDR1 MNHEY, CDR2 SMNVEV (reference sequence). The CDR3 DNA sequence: TGTGCCAGTTTCGGGACAGGTCCAGGGGCCAACGTCCTGACTTTC. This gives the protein CASFGTGPGANVLTF. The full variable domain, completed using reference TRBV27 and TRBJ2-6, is EAQVTQNPRYLITVTGKKLTVTCSQNMNHEYMSWYRQDPGLGLRQIYYSMNVEVTDKGDVPEGYKVSRKEKRNFPLILESPSPNQTSLYFCASFGTGPGANVLTFGAGSRLTVL.

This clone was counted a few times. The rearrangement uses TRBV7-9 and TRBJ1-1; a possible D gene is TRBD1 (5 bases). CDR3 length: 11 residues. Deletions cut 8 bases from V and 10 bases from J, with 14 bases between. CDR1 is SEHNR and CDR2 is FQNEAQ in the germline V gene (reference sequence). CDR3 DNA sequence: TGTGCCAGCTTTCGGGGACTGGGAGCTTTCTTT. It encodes CASFRGLGAFF.